This T cell receptor (beta chain) was captured in a study of T cell responses to AZD1222 COVID-19 vaccine. Generated by immunoSEQ multiplex PCR, the TCRdb table keeps only in-frame clones and is missing some. The sample contains about 90,000 clones, nearly 90% of which appear only once. V was pared by 3 bases and J by 5 bases, with 13 bases between. The CDR3 length is 14 residues. The germline V gene encodes CDR1 ENHRY and CDR2 SYGVKD. This sample comprised peripheral blood, obtained on day 0 of AZD1222 vaccination. The clonotype originates from an adult in good health. This chain uses TRBV10-3 with TRBJ2-5; perhaps TRBD1 as D (6 bases). The CDR3 sequence is CAISDRGELETQYF. For the CDR3, the DNA is TGTGCCATCAGTGACAGGGGAGAGCTGGAGACCCAGTACTTC.